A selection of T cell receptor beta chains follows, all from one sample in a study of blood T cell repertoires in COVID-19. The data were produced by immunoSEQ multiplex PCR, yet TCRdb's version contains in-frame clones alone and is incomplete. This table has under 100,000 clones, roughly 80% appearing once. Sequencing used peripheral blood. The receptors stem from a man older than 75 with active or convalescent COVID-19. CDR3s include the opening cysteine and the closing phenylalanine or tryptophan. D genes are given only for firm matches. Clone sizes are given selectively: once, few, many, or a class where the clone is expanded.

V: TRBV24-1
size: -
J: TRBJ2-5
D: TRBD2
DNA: TGTGCCACCAGTGAAAGCTCTAGCGGGAGGCAGACCCAGTACTTC
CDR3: CATSESSSGRQTQYF

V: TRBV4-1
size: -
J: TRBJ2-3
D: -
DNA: TGCGCCAGCAGCTCGACCGGGGGGCAACGACGGAACACAGATACGCAGTATTTT
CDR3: CASSSTGGQRRNTDTQYF

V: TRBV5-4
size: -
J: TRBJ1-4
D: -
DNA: TGTGCCAGCAGCTTGGATGGGTGGGCAGCTAATGAAAAACTGTTTTTT
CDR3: CASSLDGWAANEKLFF

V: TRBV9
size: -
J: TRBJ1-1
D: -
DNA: TGTGCCAGCAGCGTAGGGGGGCGCAACAACCGGGACACTGAAGCTTTCTTT
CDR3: CASSVGGRNNRDTEAFF

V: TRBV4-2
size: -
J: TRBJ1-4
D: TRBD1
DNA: TGTGCCAGCAGCCAAGGGGGACAGGCGAATGAAAAACTGTTTTTT
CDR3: CASSQGGQANEKLFF

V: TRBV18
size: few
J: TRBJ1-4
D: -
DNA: TGTGCCAGCTCACCACCGCAGGGCTCAAATGAAAAACTGTTTTTT
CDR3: CASSPPQGSNEKLFF

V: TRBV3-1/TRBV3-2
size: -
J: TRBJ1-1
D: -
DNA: TGTGCCAGCAGCCATTCCGGGACATTGAACACTGAAGCTTTCTTT
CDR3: CASSHSGTLNTEAFF

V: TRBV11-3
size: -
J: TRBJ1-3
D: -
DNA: TGTGCCAGCAGCTCGAGGGTGGAGGGGATGTTTGGAAACACCATATATTTT
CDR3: CASSSRVEGMFGNTIYF

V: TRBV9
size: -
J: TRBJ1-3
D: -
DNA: TGTGCCAGCAGCACCAACAGTGTTGGAAACACCATATATTTT
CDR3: CASSTNSVGNTIYF

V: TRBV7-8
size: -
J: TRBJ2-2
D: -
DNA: TGTGCCAGCAGCTTAGGCCGAGGGCTTAACACCGGGGAGCTGTTTTTT
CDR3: CASSLGRGLNTGELFF

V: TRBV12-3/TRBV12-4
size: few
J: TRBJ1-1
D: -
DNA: TGTGCCAGCAGTTTTAAGGGGGACACTGAAGCTTTCTTT
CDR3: CASSFKGDTEAFF

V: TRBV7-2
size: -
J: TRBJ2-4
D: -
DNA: TGTGCCAGCAGCCAAAGACTGGGTACCAAAAACATTCAGTACTTC
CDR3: CASSQRLGTKNIQYF

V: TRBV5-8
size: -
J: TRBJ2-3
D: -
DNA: TGTGCCAGCAGCTTGCCACTAGTAACGCAGTATTTT
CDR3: CASSLPLVTQYF

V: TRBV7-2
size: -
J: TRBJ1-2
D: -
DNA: TGTGCCAGCAGCTTAGATGGTCTAGGAGGCTACACCTTC
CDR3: CASSLDGLGGYTF

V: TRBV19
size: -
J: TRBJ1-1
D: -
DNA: TGTGCCAGTAGTATAGATTCCGGGACATTCGCTGAAGCTTTCTTT
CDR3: CASSIDSGTFAEAFF

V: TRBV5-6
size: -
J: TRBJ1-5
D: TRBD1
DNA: TGTGCCAGCAGCCGGGGACAGGGGGGATATCAGCCCCAGCATTTT
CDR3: CASSRGQGGYQPQHF

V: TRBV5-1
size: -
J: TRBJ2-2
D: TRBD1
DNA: TGCGCCAGCAGCCCAACACAGGGGGCCTCCGGGGAGCTGTTTTTT
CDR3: CASSPTQGASGELFF

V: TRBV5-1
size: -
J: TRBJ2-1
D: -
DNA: TGCGCCAGCAGCTTAGGGGGAACATTTTACAATGAGCAGTTCTTC
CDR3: CASSLGGTFYNEQFF

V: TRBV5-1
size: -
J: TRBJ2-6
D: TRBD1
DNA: TGCGCCAGCAGCAACTTACAGGGGGCTGGGGCCAACGTCCTGACTTTC
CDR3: CASSNLQGAGANVLTF

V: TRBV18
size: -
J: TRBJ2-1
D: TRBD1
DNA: TGTGCCAGCTCACCGGGGGACAGGGGGTTCGATGAGCAGTTCTTC
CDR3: CASSPGDRGFDEQFF

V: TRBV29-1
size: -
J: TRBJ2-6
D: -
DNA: TGCAGCGTTGAAGATCTGCCGGAGGGCGCCACTAGGTCTGGGGCCAACGTCCTGACTTTC
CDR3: CSVEDLPEGATRSGANVLTF

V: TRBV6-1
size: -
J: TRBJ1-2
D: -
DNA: TGTGCCAGCAGGGAAGACAGGACGACTAACTATGGCTACACCTTC
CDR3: CASREDRTTNYGYTF

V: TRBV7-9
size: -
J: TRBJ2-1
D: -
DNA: TGTGCCAGCAGCCCCAGGAGGCTGGAGGGTGAGCAGTTCTTC
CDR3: CASSPRRLEGEQFF

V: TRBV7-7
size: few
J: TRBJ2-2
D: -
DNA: TGTGCTAGCAGCCGGGTCGGGGGGCCCGACACCGGGGAGCTGTTTTTT
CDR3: CASSRVGGPDTGELFF